This TCR beta chain appears in the sequencing data of a study of CD8+ T cells in alopecia areata. Treatment meaning: oral pan-JAK inhibitor, 5-10 mg twice daily. Lesional scalp punch biopsies and peripheral blood came from alopecia areata patients. TCR sequencing used cDNA made by reverse transcription of extracted RNA. Only in-frame clones appear in the TCRdb table, and some are missing; sequencing was by immunoSEQ multiplex PCR. Of more than 100,000 clones detected, around 56% appear once; the ten largest clones hold approximately 0.46%. This clonotype was sampled from a human donor with alopecia areata. The sample in question was CD4+ T cells sorted from blood, obtained at week 4, from a patient treated with tofacitinib.

The CDR3 here is CASSYKGRSETQYF. In DNA, the CDR3 is TGTGCCAGCAGTTACAAGGGCCGAAGCGAGACCCAGTACTTC. The chain has TRBV6-5 and TRBJ2-5; D not certain. The V end was cut by 2 bases, the J end by 5 bases, with 12 bases between. This CDR3 contains 14 residues. Germline V lookup: CDR1 MNHEY, CDR2 SVGAGI.